This T cell receptor beta chain was documented in a study of T cell responses to AZD1222 COVID-19 vaccine. Study-wide points: CD4 TCRs associated with vaccination spanned spike, dominating at 160-218 and 743-854. Repertoires were sampled only after the peak T cell response. Breadth and depth of Spike-specific TCRs rose after two AZD1222 doses. Among the donors, most were white British and more were female, and clonal diversity was possibly underestimated.

The repertoire was sequenced with immunoSEQ multiplex PCR; TCRdb's copy has only in-frame clones and lacks some. Of roughly 130,000 clones listed, 90% to 95% were seen once; the top ten hold approximately 2.1%. About this clone itself: The antigen remains unidentified.

Germline V lookup: CDR1 SGHNT, CDR2 YENEEA. The V segment lost 1 base and the J segment 4 bases; nucleotides outside the gene matches: 4. This CDR3 is built from 15 residues. The TCR comes from an adult in good health. The V gene is TRBV11-3, the J gene TRBJ1-1, with 9 bases aligning to TRBD1. The sample in question was peripheral blood, obtained on day 0 of AZD1222 vaccination. The CDR3 loop is CASSLGTGEGTEAFF. As DNA, the CDR3 is TGTGCCAGCAGCTTAGGGACAGGGGAGGGCACTGAAGCTTTCTTT.